This TCR beta chain was found in a study of metastatic and nonmetastatic thyroid tumors. Across the whole study: Thyroid patients, malignant and benign, had repertoires compared across blood and tumor or nodule tissue. The study, taken as a whole, reports: Patients with malignant thyroid tumors reportedly had significantly higher TCR beta diversity than those with benign nodules, in blood and tumor.

All patients were untreated before thyroid surgery. Per the germline V gene, CDR1 is KGHSH and CDR2 is LQKENI. The length of the CDR3 is 15 residues. J gave up 2 bases and V 6 bases, and 4 bases lay outside the gene matches. This clone was detected ten times or more. Antigen specificity is unknown. In the authors' methods: Clinicopathological groups of papillary thyroid cancer showed CDR3 differences that were used to build a distant-metastasis classifier. TCRdb re-called the PCR reads via MiXCR. Clone size and V and J calls follow TCRdb, not the original study. The sample records about 70,000 clones, 15% to 20% being singletons.

The sample taken for sequencing was blood. This TCR was recovered from a female donor with papillary thyroid cancer or a benign thyroid nodule (not recorded which). Some clones in this sample may be carry-over from other donors' samples. The chain employs TRBV18 and TRBJ2-1, with TRBD2 matching over 10 bases. The CDR3 DNA reads as TGTGCCAGCTCGCCCCTAGCGGGAGCCTACAATGAGCAGTTCTTC. It translates to CASSPLAGAYNEQFF. Full variable domain (remainder filled in from reference TRBV18 and TRBJ2-1): NAGVMQNPRHLVRRRGQEARLRCSPMKGHSHVYWYRQLPEEGLKFMVYLQKENIIDESGMPKERFSAEFPKEGPSILRIQQVVRGDSAAYFCASSPLAGAYNEQFFGPGTRLTVL.